This record covers a single T cell receptor (beta chain). The target antigen is unknown. The V gene's germline CDR1 is MGHDK and CDR2 SYGVNS. Between the trimmed V and J ends, which lost 1 base and 0 bases, there was a span of 7 bases. This CDR3 contains 15 residues. Libraries were prepared by immunoSEQ multiplex PCR; TCRdb keeps only in-frame clonotypes and omits some of them. The sample carries 55,000 to 80,000 clones, approximately 90% recorded once. The sample is drawn from a study of OX40 agonist ivuxolimab in advanced cancers. About the study: Dosing consisted of intravenous ivuxolimab at 0.01 to 10 mg/kg every 2 weeks. Overall study findings and caveats: Antigen targets of the expanded peripheral T cells went undetermined. The study found that CD8+ T cells averaged more expanded clones than CD4+.

The input for sequencing was CD4+ or CD8+ T cells sorted from blood, taken in a trial of the OX40 agonist ivuxolimab. The TCR comes from an adult with an advanced solid tumor such as melanoma, head and neck, liver or kidney cancer. V is TRBV25-1 and J is TRBJ1-5, with D hard to call. The CDR3 loop reads CASSESVNSNQPQHF. The CDR3, as DNA: TGTGCCAGCAGTGAATCCGTTAATAGCAATCAGCCCCAGCATTTT.